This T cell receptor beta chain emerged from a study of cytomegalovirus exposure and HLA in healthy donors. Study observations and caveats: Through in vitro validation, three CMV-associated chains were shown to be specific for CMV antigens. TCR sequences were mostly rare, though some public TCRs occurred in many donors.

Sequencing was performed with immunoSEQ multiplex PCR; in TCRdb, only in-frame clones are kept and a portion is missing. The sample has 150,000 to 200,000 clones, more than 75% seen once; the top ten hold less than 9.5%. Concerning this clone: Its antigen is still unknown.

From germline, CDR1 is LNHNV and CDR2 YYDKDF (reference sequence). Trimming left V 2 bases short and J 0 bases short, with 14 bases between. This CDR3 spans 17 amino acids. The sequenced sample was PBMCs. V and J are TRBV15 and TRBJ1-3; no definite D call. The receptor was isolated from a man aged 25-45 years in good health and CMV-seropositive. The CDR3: CATSRSPTAISGNTIYF. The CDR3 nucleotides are TGTGCCACCAGCAGATCGCCGACTGCAATCTCTGGAAACACCATATATTTT. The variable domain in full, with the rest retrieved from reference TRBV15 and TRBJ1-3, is DAMVIQNPRYQVTQFGKPVTLSCSQTLNHNVMYWYQQKSSQAPKLLFHYYDKDFNNEADTPDNFQSRRPNTSFCFLDIRSPGLGDTAMYLCATSRSPTAISGNTIYFGEGSWLTVV.